This T cell receptor beta chain was documented in a study of STAT3 mutations in large granular lymphocyte leukemia. Study-level background: Roughly two fifths of treated T-LGLL patients showed hematologic response to immunosuppression. Study outcomes and limitations: In T-cell large granular lymphocyte leukemia, about half of patients showed multiple immunodominant subclonotypes.

As regards this clone: Antigen: not known.

The assay was immunoSEQ multiplex PCR, and TCRdb's table has in-frame clones only and misses some. The sample lists about 7,700 clones, 75% occurring once. Trimming removed 2 bases from V and 3 bases from J, with 11 bases in between. The germline gives CDR1 SGHRS, CDR2 YFSETQ. The length of the CDR3 is 14 residues. The sample comprised peripheral blood mononuclear cells. This clonotype was obtained from a woman in her thirties or forties with T-cell large granular lymphocyte leukemia. Some clones in this sample may be carry-over from other donors' samples. The chain joins TRBV5-1 to TRBJ1-1; D gene uncertain. CDR3 residues: CASSLSPMDTEAFF. CDR3 nucleotides: TGCGCCAGCAGCTTATCCCCAATGGACACTGAAGCTTTCTTT.